These T cell receptor beta chains were read from a single sample in a study of regulatory T cells in long-lasting Graves disease. TCRdb redid the calling of the multiplex PCR reads with MiXCR, one entry per CDR3 protein. The table includes under 450,000 distinct CDR3 sequences, approximately 12% detected once. This sample was also put to use in a study of T cells in Graves' hyperthyroidism and ophthalmopathy.

The material was peripheral blood mononuclear cells (PBMCs), obtained at new diagnosis, from a patient treated with antithyroid drugs. The source of these receptors is a woman aged 18-29 years with Graves disease. The CDR3 runs from the conserved cysteine through the conserved F or W. A D gene is named only where the DNA matches it firmly. For some rows the clone size is stated as once, few or many, or as a class when expanded; others skip it.

j_gene	len	d_gene	abundance	v_gene	CDR3aa	CDR3nt
TRBJ2-5	14	NA	many	TRBV5-1	CASSFRQFLETQYF	TGCGCCAGCAGCTTCCGACAGTTTTTGGAGACCCAGTACTTC
TRBJ1-1	15	NA	few	TRBV29-1	CSVRTAGGRRTEAFF	TGCAGCGTTAGGACAGCTGGGGGGAGACGGACTGAAGCTTTCTTT
TRBJ1-4	12	NA	many	TRBV6-1	CPLPGTNEKLFF	TGTCCGCTTCCGGGAACTAATGAAAAACTGTTTTTT
TRBJ2-1	15	TRBD2	many	TRBV7-2	CASSSSSGDADEQFF	TGTGCCAGCAGCTCGAGTAGCGGGGACGCGGATGAGCAGTTCTTC
TRBJ2-3	14	NA	few	TRBV20-1	CSAKPLRGTDTQYF	TGCAGTGCTAAACCCCTAAGAGGCACAGATACGCAGTATTTT
TRBJ2-5	12	NA	few	TRBV5-1	CASSSIGETQYF	TGCGCCAGCAGCTCGATAGGAGAGACCCAGTACTTC
TRBJ2-7	13	TRBD1	few	TRBV10-1	CASSEMTGDEQYF	TGCGCCAGCAGTGAGATGACAGGGGACGAGCAGTACTTC
TRBJ2-1	12	NA	NA	TRBV11-2	CASSFSGGEQFF	TGTGCCAGCAGCTTCTCCGGGGGTGAGCAGTTCTTC
TRBJ2-5	13	NA	many	TRBV20-1	CSGGAPSQETQYF	TGCAGTGGCGGGGCACCATCCCAAGAGACCCAGTACTTC
TRBJ1-5	15	NA	many	TRBV19	CASSLRFPGGEPQHF	TGTGCCAGTAGTTTGCGTTTTCCCGGAGGGGAACCCCAGCATTTT
TRBJ2-7	13	TRBD1	few	TRBV25-1	CASSDTGAREQYF	TGTGCCAGCAGTGACACAGGGGCGAGGGAGCAGTACTTC
TRBJ2-7	11	NA	many	TRBV28	CASSLGLKQYF	TGTGCCAGCAGTTTAGGATTAAAGCAGTACTTC
TRBJ1-2	17	NA	few	TRBV4-3	CASSQGGGARKVHGYTF	TGCGCCAGCAGCCAAGGAGGAGGGGCGCGAAAAGTCCACGGCTACACCTTC
TRBJ1-1	15	TRBD1	many	TRBV7-8	CASSSRTGSGTEAFF	TGTGCCAGCAGCTCACGGACAGGGTCGGGCACTGAAGCTTTCTTT
TRBJ1-5	16	NA	many	TRBV7-8	CASSLKTEDSNQPQHF	TGTGCCAGCAGCTTAAAGACCGAAGATAGCAATCAGCCCCAGCATTTT